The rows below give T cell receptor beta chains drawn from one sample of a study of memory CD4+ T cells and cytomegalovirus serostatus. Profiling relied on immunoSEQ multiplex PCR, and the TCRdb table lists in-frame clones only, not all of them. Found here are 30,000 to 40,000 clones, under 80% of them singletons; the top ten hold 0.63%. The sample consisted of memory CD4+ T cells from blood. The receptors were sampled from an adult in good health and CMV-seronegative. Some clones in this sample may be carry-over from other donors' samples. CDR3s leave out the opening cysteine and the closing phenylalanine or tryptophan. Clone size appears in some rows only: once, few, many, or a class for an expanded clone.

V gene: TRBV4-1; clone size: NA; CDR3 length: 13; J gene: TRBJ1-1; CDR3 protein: ASSQTVTANTEAF
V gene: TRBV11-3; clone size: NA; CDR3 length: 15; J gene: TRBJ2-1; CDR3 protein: ASSLGSLAGGPDEQF
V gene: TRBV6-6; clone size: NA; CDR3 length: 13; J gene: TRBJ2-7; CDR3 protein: ASSSRTEKHHEQY
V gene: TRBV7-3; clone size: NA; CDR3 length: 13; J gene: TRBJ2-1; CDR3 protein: ASSLGGGYQNEQF
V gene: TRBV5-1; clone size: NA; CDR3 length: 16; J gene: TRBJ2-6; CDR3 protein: ASSLAPSGGAGANVLT
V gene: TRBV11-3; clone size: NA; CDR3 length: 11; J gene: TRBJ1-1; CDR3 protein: ASSFDSDTEAF
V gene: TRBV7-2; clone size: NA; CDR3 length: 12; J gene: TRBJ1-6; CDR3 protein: ASSLAAYNSPLH
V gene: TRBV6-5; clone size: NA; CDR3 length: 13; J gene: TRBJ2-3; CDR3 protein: ASSRAGGQGDTQY
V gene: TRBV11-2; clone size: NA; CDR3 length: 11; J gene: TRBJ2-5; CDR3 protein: ASSSNLQETQY
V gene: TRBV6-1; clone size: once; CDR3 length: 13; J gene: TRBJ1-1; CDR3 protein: ASSEDWSGNTEAF
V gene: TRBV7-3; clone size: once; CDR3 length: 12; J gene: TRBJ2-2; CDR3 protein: ASSPTGAAGELF
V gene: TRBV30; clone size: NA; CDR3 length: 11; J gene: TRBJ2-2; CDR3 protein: AWFQGNTGELF
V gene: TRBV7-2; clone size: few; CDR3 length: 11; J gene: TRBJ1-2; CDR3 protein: ASSLEGVLGYT
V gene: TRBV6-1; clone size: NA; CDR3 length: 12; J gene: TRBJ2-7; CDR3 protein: ASSELGLIYEQY
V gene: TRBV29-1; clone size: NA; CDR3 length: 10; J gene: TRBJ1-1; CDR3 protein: SVEDTGTEAF
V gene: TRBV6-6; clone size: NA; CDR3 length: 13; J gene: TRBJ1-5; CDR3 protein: ASRRQGADNQPQH
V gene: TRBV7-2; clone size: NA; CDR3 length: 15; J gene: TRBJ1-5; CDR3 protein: ASSLTSLTGSNQPQH
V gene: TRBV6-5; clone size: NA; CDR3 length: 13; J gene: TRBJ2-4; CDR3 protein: ASSGHREAKNIQY
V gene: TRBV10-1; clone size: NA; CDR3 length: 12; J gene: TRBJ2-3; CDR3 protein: ASSEDRGSDTQY
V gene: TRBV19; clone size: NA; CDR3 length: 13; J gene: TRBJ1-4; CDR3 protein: ASSMGQATNEKLF
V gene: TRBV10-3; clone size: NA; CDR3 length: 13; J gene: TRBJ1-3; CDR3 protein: AIRFQGARGNTIY
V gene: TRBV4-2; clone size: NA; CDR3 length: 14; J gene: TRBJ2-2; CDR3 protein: ASSQQSGGGTGELF
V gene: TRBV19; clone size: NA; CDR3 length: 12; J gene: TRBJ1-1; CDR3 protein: ASSIWGIGAEAF
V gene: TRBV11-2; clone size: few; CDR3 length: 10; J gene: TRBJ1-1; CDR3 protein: ASSFQGTEAF
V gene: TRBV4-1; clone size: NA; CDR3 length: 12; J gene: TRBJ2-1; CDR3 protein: ASSQDRGGNEQF
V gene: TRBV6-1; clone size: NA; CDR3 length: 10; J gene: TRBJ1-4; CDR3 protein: ASSQNNEKLF
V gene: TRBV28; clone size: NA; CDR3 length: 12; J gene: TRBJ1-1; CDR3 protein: ASSRAGRNTEAF
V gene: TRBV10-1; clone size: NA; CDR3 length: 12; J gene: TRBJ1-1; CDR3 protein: ASSEYGGGTEAF
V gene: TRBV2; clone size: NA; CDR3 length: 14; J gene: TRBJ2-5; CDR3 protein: ATGGLAGGVKETQY
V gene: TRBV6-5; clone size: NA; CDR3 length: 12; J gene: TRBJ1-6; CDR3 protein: ASSQGGPISPLH
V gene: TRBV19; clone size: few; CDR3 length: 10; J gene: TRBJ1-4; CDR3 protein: ASSDSYEKLF
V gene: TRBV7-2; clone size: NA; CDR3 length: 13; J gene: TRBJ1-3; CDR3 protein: ASSPVWTQGNTIY
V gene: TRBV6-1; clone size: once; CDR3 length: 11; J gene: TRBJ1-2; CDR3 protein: ASSEAGNYGYT
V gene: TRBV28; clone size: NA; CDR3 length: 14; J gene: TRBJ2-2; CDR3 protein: ASSLNKGLGTGELF
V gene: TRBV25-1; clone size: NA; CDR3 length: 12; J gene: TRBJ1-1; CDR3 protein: ASSDRQLNTEAF
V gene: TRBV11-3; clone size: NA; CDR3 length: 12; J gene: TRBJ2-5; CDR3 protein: ASSLELGGGTQY
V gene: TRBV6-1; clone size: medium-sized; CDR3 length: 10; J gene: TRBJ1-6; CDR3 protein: ASSGDNSPLH
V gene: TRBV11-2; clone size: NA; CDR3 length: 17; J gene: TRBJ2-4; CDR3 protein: ASSRSTGGSGLAKNIQY
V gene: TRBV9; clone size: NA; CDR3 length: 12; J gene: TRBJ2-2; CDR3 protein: ASRRGGSTGELF
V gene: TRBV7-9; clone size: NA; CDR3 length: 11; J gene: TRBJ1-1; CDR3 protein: ASSLERNTEAF
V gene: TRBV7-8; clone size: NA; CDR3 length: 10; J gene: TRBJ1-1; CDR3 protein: ATGKRGTEAF
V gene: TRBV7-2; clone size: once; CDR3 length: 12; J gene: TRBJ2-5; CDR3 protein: ASSSVSQGETQY
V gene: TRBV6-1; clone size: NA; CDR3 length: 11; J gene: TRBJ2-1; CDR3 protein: ASSERGTLEQF
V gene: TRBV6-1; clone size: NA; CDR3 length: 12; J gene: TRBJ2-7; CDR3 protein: ASSVAGGSYEQY
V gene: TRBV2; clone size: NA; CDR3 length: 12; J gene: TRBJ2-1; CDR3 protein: ASSAWGNYNEQF
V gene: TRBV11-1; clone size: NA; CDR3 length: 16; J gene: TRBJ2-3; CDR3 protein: ASSLGRGGRTSTDTQY
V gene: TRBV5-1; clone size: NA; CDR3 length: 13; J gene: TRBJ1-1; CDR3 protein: ASSVHGTGGSEAF
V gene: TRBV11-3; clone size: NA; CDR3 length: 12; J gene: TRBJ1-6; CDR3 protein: ASSFGQNNSPLH